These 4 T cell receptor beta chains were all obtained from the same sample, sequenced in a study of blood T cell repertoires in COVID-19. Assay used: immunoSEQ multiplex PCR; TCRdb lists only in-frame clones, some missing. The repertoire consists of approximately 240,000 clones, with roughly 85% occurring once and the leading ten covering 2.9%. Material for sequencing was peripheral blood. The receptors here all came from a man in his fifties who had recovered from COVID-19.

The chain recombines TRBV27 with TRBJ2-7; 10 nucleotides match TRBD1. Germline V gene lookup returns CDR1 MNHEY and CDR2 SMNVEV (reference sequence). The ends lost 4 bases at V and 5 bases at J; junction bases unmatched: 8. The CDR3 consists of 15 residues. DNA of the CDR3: TGTGCCAGCAGTTCGCGGGACAGGGGAGTCCACGAGCAGTACTTC. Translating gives CASSSRDRGVHEQYF.

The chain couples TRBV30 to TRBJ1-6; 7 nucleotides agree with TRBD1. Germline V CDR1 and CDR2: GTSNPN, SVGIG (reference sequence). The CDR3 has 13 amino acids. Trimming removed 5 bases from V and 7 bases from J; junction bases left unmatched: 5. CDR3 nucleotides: TGTGCCTGGGCCCGGGACAGCAATTCACCCCTCCACTTT. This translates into CAWARDSNSPLHF.

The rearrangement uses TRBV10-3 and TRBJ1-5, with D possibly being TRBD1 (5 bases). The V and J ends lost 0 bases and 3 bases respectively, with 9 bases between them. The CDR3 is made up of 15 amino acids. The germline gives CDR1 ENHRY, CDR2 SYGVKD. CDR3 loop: CAISESGQNNQPQHF. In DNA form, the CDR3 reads TGTGCCATCAGTGAGTCGGGGCAGAACAATCAGCCCCAGCATTTT.

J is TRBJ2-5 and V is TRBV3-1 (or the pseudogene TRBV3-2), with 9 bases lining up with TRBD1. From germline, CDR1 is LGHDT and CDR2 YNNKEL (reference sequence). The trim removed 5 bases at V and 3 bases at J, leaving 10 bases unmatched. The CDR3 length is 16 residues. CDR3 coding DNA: TGTGCCAGCAGCATTCCACAGGGGGCGCGGGAAGAGACCCAGTACTTC. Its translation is CASSIPQGAREETQYF.